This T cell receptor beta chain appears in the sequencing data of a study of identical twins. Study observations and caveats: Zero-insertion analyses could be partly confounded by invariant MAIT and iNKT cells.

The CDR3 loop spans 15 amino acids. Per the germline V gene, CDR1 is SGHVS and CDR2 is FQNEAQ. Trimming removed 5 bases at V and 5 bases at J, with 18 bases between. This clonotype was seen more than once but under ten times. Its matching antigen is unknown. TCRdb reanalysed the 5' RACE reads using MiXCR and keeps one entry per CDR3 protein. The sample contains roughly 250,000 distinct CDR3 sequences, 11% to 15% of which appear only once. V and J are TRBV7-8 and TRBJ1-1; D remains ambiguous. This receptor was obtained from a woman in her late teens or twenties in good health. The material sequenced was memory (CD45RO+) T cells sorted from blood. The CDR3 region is CASSLLAMTGTEAFF. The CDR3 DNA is TGTGCCAGCAGCCTACTAGCGATGACCGGGACTGAAGCTTTCTTT.